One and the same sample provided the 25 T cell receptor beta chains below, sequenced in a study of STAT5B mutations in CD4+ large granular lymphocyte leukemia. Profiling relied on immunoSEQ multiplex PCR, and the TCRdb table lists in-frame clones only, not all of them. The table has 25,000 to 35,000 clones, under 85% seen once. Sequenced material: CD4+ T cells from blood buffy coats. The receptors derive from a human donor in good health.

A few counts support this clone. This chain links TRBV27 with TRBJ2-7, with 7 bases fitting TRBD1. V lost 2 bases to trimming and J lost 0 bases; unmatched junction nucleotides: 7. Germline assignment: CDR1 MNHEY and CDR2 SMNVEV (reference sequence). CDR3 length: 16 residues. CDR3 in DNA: TGTGCCAGCAGTTTAACGGGCAGGGGGAGCTCCTACGAGCAGTACTTC. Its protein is CASSLTGRGSSYEQYF.

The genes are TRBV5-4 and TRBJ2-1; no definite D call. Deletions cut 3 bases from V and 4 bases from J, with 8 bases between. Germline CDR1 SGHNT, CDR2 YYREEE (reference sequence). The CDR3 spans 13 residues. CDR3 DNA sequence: TGTGCCAGCAGCTCGCTTGTTTACAATGAGCAGTTCTTC. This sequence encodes CASSSLVYNEQFF.

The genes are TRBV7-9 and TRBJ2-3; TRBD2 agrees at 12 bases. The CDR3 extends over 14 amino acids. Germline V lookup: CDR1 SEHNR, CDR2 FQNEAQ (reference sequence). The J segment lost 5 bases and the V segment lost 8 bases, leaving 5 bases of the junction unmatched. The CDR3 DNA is TGTGCCAGCCCGGGACTAGCGGGCTTAGATACGCAGTATTTT. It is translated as CASPGLAGLDTQYF.

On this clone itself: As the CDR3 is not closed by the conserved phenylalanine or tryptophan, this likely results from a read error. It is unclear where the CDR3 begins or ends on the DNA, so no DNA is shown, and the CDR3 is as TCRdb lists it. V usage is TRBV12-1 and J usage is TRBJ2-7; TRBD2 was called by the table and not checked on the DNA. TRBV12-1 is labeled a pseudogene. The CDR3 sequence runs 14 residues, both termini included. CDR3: CASSFSGPSYEQYL.

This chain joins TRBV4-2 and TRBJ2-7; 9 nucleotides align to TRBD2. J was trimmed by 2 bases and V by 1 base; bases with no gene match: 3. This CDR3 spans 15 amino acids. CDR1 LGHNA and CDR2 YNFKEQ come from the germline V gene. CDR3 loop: CASSQGASGTYEQYF. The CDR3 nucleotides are TGTGCCAGCAGCCAAGGGGCTAGCGGGACCTACGAGCAGTACTTC.

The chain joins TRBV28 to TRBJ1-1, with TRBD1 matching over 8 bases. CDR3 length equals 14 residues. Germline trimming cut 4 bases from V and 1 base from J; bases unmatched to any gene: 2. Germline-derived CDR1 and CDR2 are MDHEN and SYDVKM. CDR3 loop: CASSSGQGNTEAFF. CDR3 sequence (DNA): TGTGCCAGCAGTTCTGGACAGGGGAACACTGAAGCTTTCTTT.

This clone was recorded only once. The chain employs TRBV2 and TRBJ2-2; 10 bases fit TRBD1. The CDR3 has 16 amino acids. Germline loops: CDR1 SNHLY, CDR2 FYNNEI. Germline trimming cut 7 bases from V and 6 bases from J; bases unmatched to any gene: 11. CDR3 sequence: CASIPRDRGPAGELFF. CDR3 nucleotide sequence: TGTGCCAGCATCCCCCGGGACAGGGGTCCCGCCGGGGAGCTGTTTTTT.

CDR3: CASTSSYNSPLHF. CDR3 DNA: TGTGCCAGCACGAGCTCCTATAATTCACCCCTCCACTTT. This sequence joins TRBV28 and TRBJ1-6; unclear D gene. The germline V gene has CDR1 MDHEN and CDR2 SYDVKM. This CDR3 has 13 residues. V lost 7 bases, J lost 0 bases, and 4 bases lay in between.

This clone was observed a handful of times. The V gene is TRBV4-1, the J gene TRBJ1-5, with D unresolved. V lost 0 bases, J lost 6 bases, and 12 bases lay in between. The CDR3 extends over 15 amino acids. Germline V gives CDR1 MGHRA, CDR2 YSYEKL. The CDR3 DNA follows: TGCGCCAGCAGCCAAGATGGGATGGATCGTCAGCCCCAGCATTTT. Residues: CASSQDGMDRQPQHF.

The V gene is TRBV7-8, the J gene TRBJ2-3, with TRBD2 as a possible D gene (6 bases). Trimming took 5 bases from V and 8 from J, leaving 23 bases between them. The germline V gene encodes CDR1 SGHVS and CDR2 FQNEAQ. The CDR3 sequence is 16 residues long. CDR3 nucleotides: TGTGCCAGCAGCCCACAGGTGGCCACAGGAGGGTTTACGCAGTATTTT. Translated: CASSPQVATGGFTQYF.

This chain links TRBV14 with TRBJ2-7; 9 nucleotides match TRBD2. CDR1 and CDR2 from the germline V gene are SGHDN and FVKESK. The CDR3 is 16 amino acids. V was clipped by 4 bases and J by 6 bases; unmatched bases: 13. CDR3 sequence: CASSPLAGGVVSEQYF. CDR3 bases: TGTGCCAGCAGCCCCCTGGCGGGGGGGGTCGTTTCCGAGCAGTACTTC.

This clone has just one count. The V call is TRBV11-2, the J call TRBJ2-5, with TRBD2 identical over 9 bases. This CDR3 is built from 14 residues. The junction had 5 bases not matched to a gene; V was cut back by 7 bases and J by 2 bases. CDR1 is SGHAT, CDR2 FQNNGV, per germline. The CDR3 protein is CASNRLAGQETQYF. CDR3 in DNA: TGTGCCAGCAACCGTCTAGCGGGACAAGAGACCCAGTACTTC.

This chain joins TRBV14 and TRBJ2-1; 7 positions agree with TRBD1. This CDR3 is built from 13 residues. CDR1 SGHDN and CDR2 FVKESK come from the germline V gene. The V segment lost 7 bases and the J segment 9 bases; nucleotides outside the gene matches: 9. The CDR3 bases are TGTGCCAGCACCAGACAGGGCCCTAGTGAGCAGTTCTTC. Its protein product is CASTRQGPSEQFF.

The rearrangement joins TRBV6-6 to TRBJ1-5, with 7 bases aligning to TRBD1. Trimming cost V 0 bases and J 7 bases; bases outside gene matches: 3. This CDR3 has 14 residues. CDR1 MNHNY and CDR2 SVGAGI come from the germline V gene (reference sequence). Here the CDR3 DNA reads TGTGCCAGCAGTTACTCGACAGGGAACCAGCCCCAGCATTTT. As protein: CASSYSTGNQPQHF.

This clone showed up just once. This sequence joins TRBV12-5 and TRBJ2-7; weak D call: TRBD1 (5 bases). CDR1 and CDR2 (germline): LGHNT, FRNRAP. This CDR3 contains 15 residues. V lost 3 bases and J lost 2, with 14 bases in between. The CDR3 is CASGLTPGPTYEQYF. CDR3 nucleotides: TGTGCTAGTGGTTTAACGCCAGGGCCTACCTACGAGCAGTACTTC.

For the CDR3, the DNA is TGTGCCAGCAGCTTATACACAGATACGCAGTATTTT. This gives the protein CASSLYTDTQYF. The chain is built from TRBV11-2 and TRBJ2-3, with D unresolved. The CDR3 consists of 12 residues. With 2 bases removed from V and 2 bases from J, the gap between germline ends came to 2 bases. In germline, CDR1 is SGHAT, CDR2 FQNNGV.

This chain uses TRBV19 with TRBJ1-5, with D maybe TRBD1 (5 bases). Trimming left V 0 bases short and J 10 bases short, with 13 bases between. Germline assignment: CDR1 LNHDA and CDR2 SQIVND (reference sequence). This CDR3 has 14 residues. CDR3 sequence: CASSIDSGRRPQHF. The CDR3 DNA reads TGTGCCAGTAGTATAGATTCGGGGCGGCGTCCCCAGCATTTT.

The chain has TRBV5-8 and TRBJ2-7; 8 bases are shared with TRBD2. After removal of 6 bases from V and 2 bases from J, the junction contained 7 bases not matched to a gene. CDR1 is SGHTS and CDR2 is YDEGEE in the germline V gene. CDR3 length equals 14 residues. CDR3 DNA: TGTGCCAGCACCACGGGACTAGGAGCCTACGAGCAGTACTTC. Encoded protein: CASTTGLGAYEQYF.

The CDR3 loop reads CAISVGDSPLHF. CDR3 nucleotide sequence: TGTGCCATCAGTGTGGGAGATTCACCCCTCCACTTT. This chain joins TRBV10-3 and TRBJ1-6; D is unclear. Trimming pared 4 bases from V and 8 bases from J, leaving 6 bases between. The germline V gene encodes CDR1 ENHRY and CDR2 SYGVKD. The CDR3 has 12 amino acids.

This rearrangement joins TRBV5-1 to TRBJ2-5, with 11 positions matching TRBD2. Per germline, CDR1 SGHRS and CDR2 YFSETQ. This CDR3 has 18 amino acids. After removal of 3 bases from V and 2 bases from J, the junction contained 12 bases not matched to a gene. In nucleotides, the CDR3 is TGCGCCAGCAGCTCATTCGGGACTAGCGGAATGCTACAAGAGACCCAGTACTTC. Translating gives CASSSFGTSGMLQETQYF.

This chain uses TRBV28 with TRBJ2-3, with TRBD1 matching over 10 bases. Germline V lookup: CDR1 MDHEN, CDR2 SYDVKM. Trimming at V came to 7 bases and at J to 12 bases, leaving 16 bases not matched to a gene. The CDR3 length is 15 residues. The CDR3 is CASTTPGTGAPPQYF. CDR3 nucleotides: TGTGCCAGCACGACCCCCGGGACAGGGGCCCCCCCCCAGTATTTT.

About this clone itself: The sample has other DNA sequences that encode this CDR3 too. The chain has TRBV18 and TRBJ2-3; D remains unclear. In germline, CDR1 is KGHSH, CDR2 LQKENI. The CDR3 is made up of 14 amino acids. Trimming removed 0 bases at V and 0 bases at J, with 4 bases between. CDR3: CASSPPSSTDTQYF. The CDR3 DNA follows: TGTGCCAGCTCACCACCGAGCAGCACAGATACGCAGTATTTT.

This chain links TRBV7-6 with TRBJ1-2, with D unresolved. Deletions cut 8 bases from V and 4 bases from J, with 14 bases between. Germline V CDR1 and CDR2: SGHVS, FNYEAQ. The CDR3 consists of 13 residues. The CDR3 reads CASRRAASYGYTF. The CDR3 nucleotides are TGTGCCAGCCGGAGGGCTGCGTCCTATGGCTACACCTTC. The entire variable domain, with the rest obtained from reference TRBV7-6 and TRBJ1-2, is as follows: GAGVSQSPRYKVTKRGQDVALRCDPISGHVSLYWYRQALGQGPEFLTYFNYEAQQDKSGLPNDRFSAERPEGSISTLTIQRTEQRDSAMYRCASRRAASYGYTFGSGTRLTVV.

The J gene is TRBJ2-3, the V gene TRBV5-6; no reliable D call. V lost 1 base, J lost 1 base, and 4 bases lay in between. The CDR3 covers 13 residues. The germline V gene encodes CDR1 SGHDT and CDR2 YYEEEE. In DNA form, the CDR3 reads TGTGCCAGCAGCTTGCCAGGCACAGATACGCAGTATTTT. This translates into CASSLPGTDTQYF.

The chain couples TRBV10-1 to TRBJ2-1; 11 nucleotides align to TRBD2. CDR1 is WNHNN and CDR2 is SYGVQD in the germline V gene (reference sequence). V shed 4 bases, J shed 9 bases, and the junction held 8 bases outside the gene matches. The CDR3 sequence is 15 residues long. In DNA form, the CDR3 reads TGCGCCAGCAGTGCCCAGCTAGCGGGAGGCCCTGAGCAGTTCTTC. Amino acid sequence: CASSAQLAGGPEQFF.